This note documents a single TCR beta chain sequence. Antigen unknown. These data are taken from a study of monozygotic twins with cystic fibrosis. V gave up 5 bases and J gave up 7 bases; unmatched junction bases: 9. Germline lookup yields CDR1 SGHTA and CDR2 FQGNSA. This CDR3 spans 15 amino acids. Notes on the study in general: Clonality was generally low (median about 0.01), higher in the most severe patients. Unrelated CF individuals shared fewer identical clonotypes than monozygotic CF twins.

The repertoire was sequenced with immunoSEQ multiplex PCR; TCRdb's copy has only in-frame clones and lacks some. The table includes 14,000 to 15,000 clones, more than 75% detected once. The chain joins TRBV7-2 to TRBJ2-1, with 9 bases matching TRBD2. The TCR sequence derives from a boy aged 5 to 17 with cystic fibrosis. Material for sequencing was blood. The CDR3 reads CASSPSGLAWNEQFF. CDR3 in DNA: TGTGCCAGCAGCCCCTCCGGACTAGCGTGGAATGAGCAGTTCTTC.